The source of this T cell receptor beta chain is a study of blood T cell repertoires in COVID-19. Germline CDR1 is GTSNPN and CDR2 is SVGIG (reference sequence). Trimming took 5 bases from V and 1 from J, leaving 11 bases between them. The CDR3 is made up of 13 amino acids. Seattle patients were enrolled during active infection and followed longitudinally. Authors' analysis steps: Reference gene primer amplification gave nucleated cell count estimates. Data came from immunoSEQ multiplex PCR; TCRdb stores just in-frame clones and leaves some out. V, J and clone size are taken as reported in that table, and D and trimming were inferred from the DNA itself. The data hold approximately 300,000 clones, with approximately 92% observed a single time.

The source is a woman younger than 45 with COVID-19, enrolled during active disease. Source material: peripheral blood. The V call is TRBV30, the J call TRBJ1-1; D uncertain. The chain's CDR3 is CAWGYNANTEAFF. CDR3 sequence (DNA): TGTGCCTGGGGTTACAACGCGAACACTGAAGCTTTCTTT.